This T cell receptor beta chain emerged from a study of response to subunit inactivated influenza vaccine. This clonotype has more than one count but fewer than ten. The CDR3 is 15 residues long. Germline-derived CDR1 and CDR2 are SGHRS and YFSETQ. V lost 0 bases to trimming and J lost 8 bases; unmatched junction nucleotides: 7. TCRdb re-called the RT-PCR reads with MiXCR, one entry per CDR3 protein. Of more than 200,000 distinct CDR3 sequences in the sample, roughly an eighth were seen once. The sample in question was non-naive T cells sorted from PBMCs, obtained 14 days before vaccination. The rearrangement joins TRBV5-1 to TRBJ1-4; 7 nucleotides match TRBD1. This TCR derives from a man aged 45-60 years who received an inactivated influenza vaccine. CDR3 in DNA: TGCGCCAGCAGCTTGGGCGACAGGGTTGAAGAAAAACTGTTTTTT. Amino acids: CASSLGDRVEEKLFF.